The rows below give T cell receptor beta chains drawn from one sample of a study of cytomegalovirus exposure and HLA in healthy donors. Profiled with immunoSEQ multiplex PCR; TCRdb holds only in-frame clones, not every one. This table holds roughly 150,000 clones, around 77% found once. Sequenced: PBMCs. The receptors were sampled from a man aged 25-40 years in good health and CMV-seronegative. CDR3s include the opening cysteine and the closing phenylalanine or tryptophan. A D gene is named only where the DNA matches it firmly. A clone size is listed for some rows: how often the clone was seen (once, few, many), or a class if it is expanded.

clone_size	v_call	d_call	j_call	cdr3_nt	cdr3_aa
few	TRBV10-1	.	TRBJ1-5	TGCGCCAGCAGATCGGGGGTGACCGGTGGCAATCAGCCCCAGCATTTT	CASRSGVTGGNQPQHF
few	TRBV10-3	TRBD1	TRBJ2-3	TGTGCCATCACAAGGGACAGGGGCACAGATACGCAGTATTTT	CAITRDRGTDTQYF
.	TRBV6-4	TRBD1	TRBJ1-2	TGTGCCAGCAGTGAAATTTCAGGGGGTGGCGGCTACACCTTC	CASSEISGGGGYTF
.	TRBV19	.	TRBJ1-1	TGTGCCAGTACGCCCGGGACAATGAACACTGAAGCTTTCTTT	CASTPGTMNTEAFF
once	TRBV7-9	.	TRBJ2-7	TGTGCCACCAGAGGGGGACCCGAGCAGTACTTC	CATRGGPEQYF
.	TRBV6-5	TRBD1	TRBJ1-2	TGTGCCAGCAGTTACTCGAAGCTGGGACAGGTCTATGGCTACACCTTC	CASSYSKLGQVYGYTF
.	TRBV19	TRBD1	TRBJ1-4	TGTGCCAGTAGTCCCCGGGACAGGGGCGAAAAACTGTTTTTT	CASSPRDRGEKLFF
.	TRBV9	TRBD2	TRBJ2-3	TGTGCCAGCAGCGCCCTAGCGGAGAGAACAGATACGCAGTATTTT	CASSALAERTDTQYF
.	TRBV6-1	TRBD1	TRBJ1-2	TGTGCCAGCAGTGGGGGACAGGGGGCTGGTGGCTACACCTTC	CASSGGQGAGGYTF
.	TRBV2	.	TRBJ2-1	TGTGCCAGCAGTGACAGTGGTCTAGGCAATGAGCAGTTCTTC	CASSDSGLGNEQFF
few	TRBV21-1	.	TRBJ2-1	TGTGCCAGCAGCTTACGGGACAGGGGAATGCGGGGCAATGAGCAGTTCTTC	CASSLRDRGMRGNEQFF
.	TRBV4-2	.	TRBJ2-2	TGTGCCAGCAGCCAAGATGAAGATAGTGCCGGGGAGCTGTTTTTT	CASSQDEDSAGELFF
.	TRBV7-3	TRBD2	TRBJ2-1	TGTGCCAGCAGCCCCCTCGCGGGAGGGCCTTATGAGCAGTTCTTC	CASSPLAGGPYEQFF
.	TRBV15	.	TRBJ2-5	TGTGCCACCAGCAGACCTACCACTTATGCAGAGACCCAGTACTTC	CATSRPTTYAETQYF
.	TRBV19	TRBD1	TRBJ2-7	TGTGCCAGTGGAGGGACAGGGGGTTGGTACGAGCAGTACTTC	CASGGTGGWYEQYF
few	TRBV5-1	TRBD1	TRBJ1-2	TGCGCCAGCAGCCTCGGGACAGGGGGTCTTATGCATGGCTACACCTTC	CASSLGTGGLMHGYTF
.	TRBV7-2	.	TRBJ2-7	TGTGCCAGCAGCTTAGTCCAGGGCCCCTCCTACGAGCAGTACTTC	CASSLVQGPSYEQYF
.	TRBV2	TRBD1	TRBJ1-1	TGTGCCAGCAGTGGAGAACAGGGGTTCTCTGAAGCTTTCTTT	CASSGEQGFSEAFF
.	TRBV29-1	.	TRBJ1-3	TGCAGCGTTGTGAAGGACTTCTCTGGAAACACCATATATTTT	CSVVKDFSGNTIYF
.	TRBV9	TRBD1	TRBJ2-7	TGTGCCAGCAGCGTAGGAGGCGGGACAGGGTCGAAAAGCTCCTACGAGCAGTACTTC	CASSVGGGTGSKSSYEQYF
.	TRBV10-3	TRBD2	TRBJ2-1	TGTGCCATCAGGGGGACTAGCGGGGATTACAATGAGCAGTTCTTC	CAIRGTSGDYNEQFF
.	TRBV9	TRBD1	TRBJ1-3	TGTGCCAGCAGCGCGCGTCCGGGACAGGGGAAAGGAAACACCATATATTTT	CASSARPGQGKGNTIYF
.	TRBV5-5	.	TRBJ1-3	TGTGCCAGCAGCTGGGCTTTGAGCTCTGGAAACACCATATATTTT	CASSWALSSGNTIYF
.	TRBV30	.	TRBJ1-5	TGTGCCTGGAAAGGGGCGTATAGCAATCAGCCCCAGCATTTT	CAWKGAYSNQPQHF
.	TRBV6-1	TRBD1	TRBJ2-3	TGTGCCAGCAGCCCGGGACAGGGGATCAGAGATACGCAGTATTTT	CASSPGQGIRDTQYF
.	TRBV18	TRBD1	TRBJ1-5	TGTGCCAGCTCATTCACAGGGGGCGTTGGCAATCAGCCCCAGCATTTT	CASSFTGGVGNQPQHF
.	TRBV29-1	.	TRBJ2-2	TGCAGCGTTGAACGGGCCGGGGAGCTGTTTTTT	CSVERAGELFF
.	TRBV5-6	TRBD2	TRBJ2-3	TGTGCCAGCAGCCGCGGGGGGGCTAGCGGGTTTTTAGATACGCAGTATTTT	CASSRGGASGFLDTQYF
.	TRBV25-1	TRBD1	TRBJ1-2	TGTGCCAGCAGTGAATGGCTTGCGCAGGGGGCAGGAGGCTACACCTTC	CASSEWLAQGAGGYTF
.	TRBV6-6	TRBD2	TRBJ2-1	TGTGCCAGCAACAACCGCGGCGGGAGCTCCTACAATGAGCAGTTCTTC	CASNNRGGSSYNEQFF
.	TRBV19	.	TRBJ2-1	TGTGCCAGTAGTATAGTCCCTCGCTCCTACAATGAGCAGTTCTTC	CASSIVPRSYNEQFF
once	TRBV7-3	.	TRBJ2-1	TGTGCCAGCAGCTTATTCCCAAATGAGCAGTTCTTC	CASSLFPNEQFF
.	TRBV18	TRBD2	TRBJ2-5	TGTGCCAGCTCACCCCGGGCAGCGGGAGGAGGGGAGACCCAGTACTTC	CASSPRAAGGGETQYF
.	TRBV28	.	TRBJ1-3	TGTGCCAGCAGTTTGAGGAGGGTTGGAAACACCATATATTTT	CASSLRRVGNTIYF
.	TRBV7-2	TRBD1	TRBJ1-5	TGTGCCAGCAGCTTAGCGGGACAGGGGTCGAATCAGCCCCAGCATTTT	CASSLAGQGSNQPQHF
.	TRBV5-6	.	TRBJ2-1	TGTGCCAGCAGCGGAACAGGATTCTCCTACAATGAGCAGTTCTTC	CASSGTGFSYNEQFF
once	TRBV27	.	TRBJ2-2	TGTGCCAGCAGTTTCCCGGGAAAGAACTCCGGGGAGCTGTTTTTT	CASSFPGKNSGELFF
.	TRBV11-2	.	TRBJ2-7	TGTGCCAGCAGCTTAGAAACAGGGTCCTCCTACGAGCAGTACTTC	CASSLETGSSYEQYF
.	TRBV5-6	.	TRBJ2-7	TGTGCCAGCAGCTTAAGACCCTCGGGTGAGCAGTACTTC	CASSLRPSGEQYF
.	TRBV15	TRBD1	TRBJ1-5	TGTGCCACCAGCAGAGATAGGGGGACAGGGAATCAGCCCCAGCATTTT	CATSRDRGTGNQPQHF
.	TRBV6-5	.	TRBJ2-7	TGTGCCAGCAGTTCCGGGAGCGGGCCAAGCTCCTACGAGCAGTACTTC	CASSSGSGPSSYEQYF
.	TRBV19	TRBD1	TRBJ1-5	TGTGCCAGTAGTCCCCGGGACAGGGGCGGTCAGCCCCAGCATTTT	CASSPRDRGGQPQHF
.	TRBV5-1	TRBD2	TRBJ2-1	TGCGCCAGCAGCTTGGGGGGACTAGCGGGAGCAAATGAGCAGTTCTTC	CASSLGGLAGANEQFF
.	TRBV6-5	TRBD1	TRBJ2-4	TGTGCCAGCAGCGGGACAGGGGGCAAAAACATTCAGTACTTC	CASSGTGGKNIQYF
.	TRBV28	.	TRBJ1-1	TGTGCCAGCCGAATCTCGATTAGGGGAAACACTGAAGCTTTCTTT	CASRISIRGNTEAFF
.	TRBV5-4	TRBD1	TRBJ2-2	TGTGCCAGCAGCTTCGACGTTGGACAGGGGACCGGGGAGCTGTTTTTT	CASSFDVGQGTGELFF
.	TRBV5-1	.	TRBJ1-1	TGCGCCAGCAGCTCCGACAATGTGAACACTGAAGCTTTCTTT	CASSSDNVNTEAFF
.	TRBV25-1	TRBD1	TRBJ2-5	TGTGCCAGCAGTGTCCCCACAGGGGCGAGGAGGGAGACCCAGTACTTC	CASSVPTGARRETQYF
.	TRBV7-3	.	TRBJ2-3	TGTGCCAGCAGCTTAGGGCGGGACTCCATCACAGATACGCAGTATTTT	CASSLGRDSITDTQYF
.	TRBV14	.	TRBJ1-1	TGTGCCAGCACCAGACAGGTGAACACTGAAGCTTTCTTT	CASTRQVNTEAFF
.	TRBV19	.	TRBJ1-1	TGTGCCAGTAGTTGGGGGGGAGGGGGAGGGACTGAAGCTTTCTTT	CASSWGGGGGTEAFF
.	TRBV6-4	TRBD2	TRBJ2-1	TGTGCCAGCAGTGCGGATAGCGGGACGAGCTCCTACAATGAGCAGTTCTTC	CASSADSGTSSYNEQFF
.	TRBV19	.	TRBJ1-1	TGTGCCAGTAGTATAGACGCGACAGCCATGAACACTGAAGCTTTCTTT	CASSIDATAMNTEAFF
.	TRBV6-6	TRBD1	TRBJ1-2	TGTGCCAGCAGTTCGAGACAGGGGGCGGGGGGCTACACCTTC	CASSSRQGAGGYTF
.	TRBV11-2	.	TRBJ2-7	TGTGCCAGCACCCCCCCCTCCGTCTACGAGCAGTACTTC	CASTPPSVYEQYF
.	TRBV7-2	TRBD2	TRBJ2-1	TGTGCTAGCAGCTTAGCTAGCGGGAGTCGAAATGAGCAGTTCTTC	CASSLASGSRNEQFF
.	TRBV6-5	.	TRBJ2-5	TGTGCCAGCAGTTACAGGGGCTGGGAGACCCAGTACTTC	CASSYRGWETQYF
once	TRBV4-1	TRBD2	TRBJ2-1	TGCGCCAGCAGCTCCCCGGGAGGGTCAAATGAGCAGTTCTTC	CASSSPGGSNEQFF
once	TRBV6-5	TRBD1	TRBJ1-2	TGTGCCAGCAGTGTATCCGGGACAGGGCAGGGCTACACCTTC	CASSVSGTGQGYTF
.	TRBV7-8	.	TRBJ1-5	TGTGCCAGCAGCTTACAAGGAGATCAGCCCCAGCATTTT	CASSLQGDQPQHF